This T cell receptor beta chain was sequenced during a study of shared clonotypes between healthy human individuals. Some clones are missing from TCRdb's copy, which holds only in-frame ones; the method was immunoSEQ multiplex PCR. The table lists a few million clones, more than 80% of them singletons. V was trimmed by 5 bases and J by 3 bases, leaving 4 bases between them. The CDR3 runs 11 residues. Per germline, CDR1 SGHAT and CDR2 FQDESV (reference sequence). This sequence was found in a man in his late teens or twenties in good health. Some clones in this sample may be carry-over from other donors' samples. The source material was naive CD4+ T cells from PBMCs. Sample subset: CD45RA+ positively selected. The V gene is TRBV11-1, the J gene TRBJ2-5; no clear D gene. CDR3 amino acids: CASSQEETQYF. The CDR3 DNA is TGTGCCAGCAGCCAAGAAGAGACCCAGTACTTC.